This TCR beta chain originates from a study of T-cell reconstitution after alpha-beta-depleted transplantation in children (dated by TCRdb to 2016 to 2018). A note on the overall study: Using TCR repertoire profiling, the study followed T-cell immune reconstitution in a quantitative way in children after TCRalphabeta/CD19-depleted allogeneic hematopoietic cell transplantation.

V gives up 5 bases and J gives up 0 bases, and the segment between their germline ends measures 10 bases. CDR1 and CDR2 (ENHRY, SYGVKD) derive from the germline V gene. There are 15 amino acids in the CDR3, from cysteine to phenylalanine inclusive. Only CDR3 DNA remains: 45 bases, in frame from the first base. The library relied on PCR. The reads were generated on an Illumina HiSeq 2500. To normalize quantification of the TCRbeta repertoire, the TCR libraries were built with molecular barcoding that relied on unique molecular identifiers. The raw public data were reprocessed by TCRdb itself: fastp quality trimming at Q25, MiXCR clonotype calling, in-frame beta chains only. Each entry merges the rows of one CDR3 protein and shows their most common DNA and genes. This sample has 250,000 to 350,000 distinct CDR3 sequences in its table, and 9.5% to 10% of those were observed once. The top ten clones comprise 10% of the sample.

This clonotype was seen ten or more times. There is no known antigen for this receptor. Per-nucleotide qualities are absent, and no much larger clonotype sits a single base away. The chain couples TRBV10-3 to TRBJ1-4; a tentative D call is TRBD1 (6 bases match). The sequence derives from a human donor who donated a stem cell graft to a child with SCID. The sample consisted of PBMCs from the stem cell graft donor, taken from the stem cell graft. At the DNA level, the sequence is TGTGCCATCAGTCCCGGGACATCAACTAATGAAAAACTGTTTTTT. The resulting protein is CAISPGTSTNEKLFF.